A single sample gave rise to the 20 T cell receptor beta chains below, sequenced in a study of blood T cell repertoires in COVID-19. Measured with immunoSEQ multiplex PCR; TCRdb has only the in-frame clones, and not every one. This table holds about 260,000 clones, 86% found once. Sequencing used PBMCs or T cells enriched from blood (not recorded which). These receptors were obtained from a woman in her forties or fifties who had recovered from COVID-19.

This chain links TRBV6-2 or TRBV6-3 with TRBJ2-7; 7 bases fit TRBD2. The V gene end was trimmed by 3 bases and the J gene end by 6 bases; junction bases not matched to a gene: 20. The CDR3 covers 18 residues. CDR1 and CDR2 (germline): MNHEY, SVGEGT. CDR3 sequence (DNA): TGTGCCAGCAGTTATAGGTCTCGCGGGAATCCCCCGGGGGGCGAGCAGTACTTC. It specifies CASSYRSRGNPPGGEQYF.

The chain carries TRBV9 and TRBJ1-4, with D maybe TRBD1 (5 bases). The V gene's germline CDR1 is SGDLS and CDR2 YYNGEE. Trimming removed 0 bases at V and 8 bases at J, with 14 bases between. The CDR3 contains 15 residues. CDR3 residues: CASSVEDIGFEKLFF. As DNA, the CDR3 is TGTGCCAGCAGCGTAGAGGACATAGGATTCGAAAAACTGTTTTTT. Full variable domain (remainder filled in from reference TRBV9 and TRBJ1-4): DSGVTQTPKHLITATGQRVTLRCSPRSGDLSVYWYQQSLDQGLQFLIQYYNGEERAKGNILERFSAQQFPDLHSELNLSSLELGDSALYFCASSVEDIGFEKLFFGSGTQLSVL.

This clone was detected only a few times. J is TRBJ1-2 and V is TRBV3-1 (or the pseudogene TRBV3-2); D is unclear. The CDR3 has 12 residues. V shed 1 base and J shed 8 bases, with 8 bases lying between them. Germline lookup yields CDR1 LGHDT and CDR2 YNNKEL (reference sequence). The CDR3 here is CASSQARVGYTF. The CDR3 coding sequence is TGTGCCAGCAGCCAAGCTCGTGTGGGCTACACCTTC.

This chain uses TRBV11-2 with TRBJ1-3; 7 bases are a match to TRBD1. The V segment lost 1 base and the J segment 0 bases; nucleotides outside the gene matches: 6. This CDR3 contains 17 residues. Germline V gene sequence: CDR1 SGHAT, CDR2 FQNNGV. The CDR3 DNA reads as TGTGCCAGCAGCTTAGCACAGGGGCCTTTCTCTGGAAACACCATATATTTT. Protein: CASSLAQGPFSGNTIYF.

CDR3: CAWNRGTSGSVETQYF. The CDR3 DNA is TGTGCCTGGAACCGCGGGACTAGCGGGAGTGTAGAGACCCAGTACTTC. The rearrangement uses TRBV30 and TRBJ2-5, with TRBD2 matching over 14 bases. From germline, CDR1 is GTSNPN and CDR2 SVGIG (reference sequence). Trimming removed 4 bases from V and 4 bases from J; junction bases left unmatched: 8. The CDR3 length is 16 residues. Drawing the rest from reference TRBV30 and TRBJ2-5, the complete variable domain is SQTIHQWPATLVQPVGSPLSLECTVEGTSNPNLYWYRQAAGRGLQLLFYSVGIGQISSEVPQNLSASRPQDRQFILSSKKLLLSDSGFYLCAWNRGTSGSVETQYFGPGTRLLVL.

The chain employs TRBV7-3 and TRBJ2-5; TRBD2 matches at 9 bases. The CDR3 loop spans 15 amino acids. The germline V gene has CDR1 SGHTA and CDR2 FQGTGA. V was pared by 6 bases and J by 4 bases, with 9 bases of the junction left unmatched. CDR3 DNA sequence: TGTGCCAGCAGTCCGTCCGGGACTAGCTTAGAGACCCAGTACTTC. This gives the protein CASSPSGTSLETQYF. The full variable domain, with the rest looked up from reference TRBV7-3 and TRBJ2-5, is GAGVSQTPSNKVTEKGKYVELRCDPISGHTALYWYRQSLGQGPEFLIYFQGTGAADDSGLPNDRFFAVRPEGSVSTLKIQRTERGDSAVYLCASSPSGTSLETQYFGPGTRLLVL.

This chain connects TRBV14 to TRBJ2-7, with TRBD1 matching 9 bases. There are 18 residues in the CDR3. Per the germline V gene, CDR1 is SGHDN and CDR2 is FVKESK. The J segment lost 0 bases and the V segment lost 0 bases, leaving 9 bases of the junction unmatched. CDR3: CASSQDGLLTGGSYEQYF. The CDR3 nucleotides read TGTGCCAGCAGCCAAGATGGGCTTCTGACAGGGGGCTCCTACGAGCAGTACTTC.

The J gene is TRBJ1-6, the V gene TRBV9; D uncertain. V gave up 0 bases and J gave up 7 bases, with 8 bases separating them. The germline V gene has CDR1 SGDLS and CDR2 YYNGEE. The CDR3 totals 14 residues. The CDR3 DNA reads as TGTGCCAGCAGCGTAGCCCCGCTAAATTCACCCCTCCACTTT. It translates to CASSVAPLNSPLHF.

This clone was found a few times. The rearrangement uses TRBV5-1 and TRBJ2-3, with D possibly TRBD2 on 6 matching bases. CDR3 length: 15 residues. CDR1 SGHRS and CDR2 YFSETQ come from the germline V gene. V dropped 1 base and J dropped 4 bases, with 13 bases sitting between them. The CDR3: CASSLSDGTPDTQYF. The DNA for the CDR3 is TGCGCCAGCAGCTTGAGTGATGGGACTCCAGATACGCAGTATTTT.

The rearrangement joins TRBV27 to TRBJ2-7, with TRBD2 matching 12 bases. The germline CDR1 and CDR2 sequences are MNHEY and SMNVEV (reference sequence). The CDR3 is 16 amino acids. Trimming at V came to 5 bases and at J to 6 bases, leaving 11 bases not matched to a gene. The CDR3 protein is CASSKLAGGGASEQYF. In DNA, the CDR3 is TGTGCCAGCAGTAAACTAGCGGGGGGTGGGGCTTCCGAGCAGTACTTC.

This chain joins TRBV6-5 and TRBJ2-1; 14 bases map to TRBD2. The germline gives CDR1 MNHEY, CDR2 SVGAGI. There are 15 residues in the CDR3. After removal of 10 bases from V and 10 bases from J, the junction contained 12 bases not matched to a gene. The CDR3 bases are TGTGCCACCACGGGGGGACTAGCGGGAGTAGGCGAGCAGTTCTTC. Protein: CATTGGLAGVGEQFF.

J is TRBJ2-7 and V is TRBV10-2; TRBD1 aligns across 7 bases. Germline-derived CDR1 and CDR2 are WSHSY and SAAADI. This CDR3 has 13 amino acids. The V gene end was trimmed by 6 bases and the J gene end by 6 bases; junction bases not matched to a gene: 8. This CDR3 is CASRRKGASEQYF. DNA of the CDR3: TGCGCCAGCAGGAGGAAGGGGGCTAGCGAGCAGTACTTC.

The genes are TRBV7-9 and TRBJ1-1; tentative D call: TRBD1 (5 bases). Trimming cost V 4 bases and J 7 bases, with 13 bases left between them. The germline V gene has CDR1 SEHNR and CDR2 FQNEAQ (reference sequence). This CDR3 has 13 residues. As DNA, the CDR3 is TGTGCCAGCAGCTCTCAGGGTTGGGATGAAGCTTTCTTT. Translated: CASSSQGWDEAFF.

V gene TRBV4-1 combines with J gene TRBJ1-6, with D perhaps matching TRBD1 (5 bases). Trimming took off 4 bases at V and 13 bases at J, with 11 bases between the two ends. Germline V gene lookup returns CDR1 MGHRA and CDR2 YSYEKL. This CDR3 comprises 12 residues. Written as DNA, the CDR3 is TGCGCCAGCAGCCTCCAACAGGCCCCCCTCCACTTT. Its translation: CASSLQQAPLHF.

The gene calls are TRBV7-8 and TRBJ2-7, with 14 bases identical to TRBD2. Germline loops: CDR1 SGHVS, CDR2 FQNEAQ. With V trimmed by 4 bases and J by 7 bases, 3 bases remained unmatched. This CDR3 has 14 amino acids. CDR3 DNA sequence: TGTGCCAGCAGCTCGACTAGCGGGAGGGCGGAGCAGTACTTC. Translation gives CASSSTSGRAEQYF.

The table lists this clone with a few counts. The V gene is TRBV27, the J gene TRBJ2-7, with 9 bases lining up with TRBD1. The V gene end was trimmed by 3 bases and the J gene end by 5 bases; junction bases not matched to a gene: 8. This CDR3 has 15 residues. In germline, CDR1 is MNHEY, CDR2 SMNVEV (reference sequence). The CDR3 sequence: CASSFRGQGYHEQYF. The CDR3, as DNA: TGTGCCAGCAGTTTCCGCGGACAGGGGTACCACGAGCAGTACTTC.

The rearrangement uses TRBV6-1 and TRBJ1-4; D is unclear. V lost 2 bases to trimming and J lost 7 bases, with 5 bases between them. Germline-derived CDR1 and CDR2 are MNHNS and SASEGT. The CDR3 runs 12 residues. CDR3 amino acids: CASSEQAEKLFF. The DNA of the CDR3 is TGTGCCAGCAGTGAACAGGCTGAAAAACTGTTTTTT.

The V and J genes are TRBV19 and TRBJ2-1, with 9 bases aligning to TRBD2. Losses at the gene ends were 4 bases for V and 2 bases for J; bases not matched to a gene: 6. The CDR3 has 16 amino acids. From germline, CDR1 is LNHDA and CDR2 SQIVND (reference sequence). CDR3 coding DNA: TGTGCCAGTAGTAAAATGGGACTAGCAACCTACAATGAGCAGTTCTTC. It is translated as CASSKMGLATYNEQFF.

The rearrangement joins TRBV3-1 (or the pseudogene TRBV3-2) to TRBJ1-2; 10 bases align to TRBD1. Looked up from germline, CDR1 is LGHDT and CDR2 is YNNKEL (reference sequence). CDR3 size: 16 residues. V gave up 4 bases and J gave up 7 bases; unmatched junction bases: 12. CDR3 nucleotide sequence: TGTGCCAGCAGCCCCCCTATTTGGGACAGGGGTCCTGGCTACACCTTC. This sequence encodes CASSPPIWDRGPGYTF.

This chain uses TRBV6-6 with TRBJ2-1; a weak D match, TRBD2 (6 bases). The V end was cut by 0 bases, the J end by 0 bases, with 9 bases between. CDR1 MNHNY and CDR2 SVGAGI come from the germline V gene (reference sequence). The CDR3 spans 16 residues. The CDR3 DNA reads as TGTGCCAGCAGTTACTCCGGACTAAGCTCCTACAATGAGCAGTTCTTC. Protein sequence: CASSYSGLSSYNEQFF.